This section outlines one T cell receptor (beta chain) sequence together with its context. Its antigen remains unidentified. CDR3 length equals 18 residues. From germline, CDR1 is SGHTA and CDR2 FQGTGA. The V gene end was trimmed by 3 bases and the J gene end by 5 bases; junction bases not matched to a gene: 11. This record comes from a study of response to subunit inactivated influenza vaccine. Broader study findings: Each seasonal flu vaccination may recruit only limited new T cells, authors suggested.

MiXCR, applied by TCRdb to the RT-PCR reads, yields one record per CDR3 protein. The data hold a few hundred thousand distinct CDR3 sequences, with roughly 11% observed a single time. The specimen was PBMCs from blood, collected 40 to 50 days after vaccination. The V call is TRBV7-3, the J call TRBJ2-1; TRBD1 matches 12 bases. This clonotype was sampled from a man aged 50-60 years who received an inactivated influenza vaccine. CDR3 coding DNA: TGTGCCAGCAGCTTCCAGGGTATGGGGACAGGGGGCCACAATGAGCAGTTCTTC. Translating it yields CASSFQGMGTGGHNEQFF.